This T cell receptor (beta chain) was identified in a study of T-cell memory formation after mild COVID-19. Overall study: The study found TCR clusters largely donor specific.

This CDR3 has 14 amino acids. Trimming at V came to 6 bases and at J to 3 bases, leaving 8 bases not matched to a gene. Per the germline V gene, CDR1 is WSHSY and CDR2 is SAAADI. TCRdb fed the 5' RACE reads into MiXCR, producing one record per CDR3 protein. The data contain a few hundred thousand distinct CDR3 sequences, around 28% of them singletons. Points on this clonotype: Its antigen is currently unknown.

Whole-study results and caveats: Among CD4+ contracting clones, most were CM and EM, and CD8+ ones EMRA.

This chain connects TRBV10-2 to TRBJ2-7; 7 bases map to TRBD1. This TCR was recovered from an adult woman who had mild COVID-19 (a few samples of this study predate the infection). Cell type and time point are not known. Sequenced input: PBMCs or a T cell subset sorted from them (not recorded which). DNA for the CDR3: TGCGCCAGCAGAGCCGGGACAGCATTCTACGAGCAGTACTTC. Its translation is CASRAGTAFYEQYF.